Reported below is one TCR beta chain. The target antigen is unknown. This sample is drawn from a study of cytomegalovirus exposure and HLA in healthy donors. Turning to the study itself: Unique TCRs from HLA-typed donors, 65 million to 85 million of them, were held in an early data release.

Study-level results: Investigators reported fewer than 200 TCR beta chains as tied to cytomegalovirus. Later analysis identified several of the most significant clusters that appeared linked to common viral pathogens.

This PCR relied on a set of 60 Vbeta primers and 13 Jbeta primers. TCRdb keeps only in-frame clones here, not all; method: immunoSEQ multiplex PCR. The data show 130,000 or so clones, 65% to 75% seen once. This clonotype was obtained from a man aged 35-49 years in good health and CMV-seropositive. Specimen: PBMCs.

The CDR3 sequence is CASSRRSSGGGETQYF. The CDR3 region has the DNA TGTGCCAGCAGTAGACGATCTAGCGGAGGAGGGGAGACCCAGTACTTC. This sequence joins TRBV7-2 and TRBJ2-5; 7 nucleotides agree with TRBD2. V shed 6 bases and J 5 bases; nucleotides not matched to a gene: 15. The V gene's germline CDR1 is SGHTA and CDR2 FQGNSA. The CDR3 is 16 residues long.